Listed below are T cell receptor beta chains from one sample, sequenced in a study of tumor-infiltrating lymphocytes in primary liver carcinoma. TCRdb called the multiplex PCR reads again in MiXCR, with one record for every CDR3 protein. The sample has 300,000 to 350,000 distinct CDR3 sequences; around three fifths are singletons. Sequences were obtained from peripheral blood. Receptors originate from a man in his forties or fifties with primary liver carcinoma and hepatitis B virus infection. CDR3s include the opening cysteine and the closing phenylalanine or tryptophan. The order of the fields is clone size, V gene, CDR3 length, D gene, J gene, CDR3 DNA, CDR3 protein. A D gene is named only where the DNA matches it firmly. Not all rows give a size; the values are once, few, many and, for expanded clones, a class.

>few|TRBV4-1|14|NA|TRBJ2-1
TGCGCCAGCAGTCGTTTGGCTAGTATGGGTGAGCAGTTCTTC
CASSRLASMGEQFF
>few|TRBV11-2|12|NA|TRBJ2-1
TGTGCCAGTAGCAATCACGACAATGGGCAGTTCTTC
CASSNHDNGQFF
>NA|TRBV28|16|TRBD1|TRBJ1-1
TGTGCCAGCAGTTTAACGACAGGGACTCCGAACACTGAAGCTTTCTTT
CASSLTTGTPNTEAFF
>once|TRBV11-2|14|TRBD2|TRBJ2-7
TGTGCTAGCAGCCGACTAGCGGGGTCCTACGAGCAGTGCTTC
CASSRLAGSYEQCF
>many|TRBV6-2/TRBV6-3|18|TRBD2|TRBJ2-7
TGTGCCAGCAGTTACCTGATGCGAGAGCGGGAGTACTCGTGGGAGCAGTACTTC
CASSYLMREREYSWEQYF
>NA|TRBV11-2|14|NA|TRBJ1-4
TGTGCCGGCAGCCGGGGGACAACTAGTGAAAAACTGTTTTTT
CAGSRGTTSEKLFF
>NA|TRBV11-2|15|NA|TRBJ2-7
TGTGCAAGCAGCTTAGAACTAGTGGGAGTAAACGAGCAGTACTTC
CASSLELVGVNEQYF
>NA|TRBV5-1|14|TRBD2|TRBJ2-2
TGCGCCAGCAGCCTTGGAGCGGGAGCCGGGGAGCTGTTTTTT
CASSLGAGAGELFF
>few|TRBV24-1|13|TRBD2|TRBJ2-1
TGTGCCACCACGAGCGGGGACCCTTATGAGCAGTTCTTC
CATTSGDPYEQFF
>NA|TRBV5-1|19|NA|TRBJ2-6
TGCGCCAGCAGCTTCCGGGCCTCTAGTGGGGGTAGCGGGGCCAACGTCCTGACTTTC
CASSFRASSGGSGANVLTF
>NA|TRBV4-3|18|TRBD2|TRBJ2-2
TGCGCCATCAGCCAACCCACTAGCGGGCGAAGAGAAACCGGGGAGCTGTTTTTT
CAISQPTSGRRETGELFF
>NA|TRBV28|14|NA|TRBJ2-5
TGTGCCAGCAAATTGGGGATTCTGGGGGAGACCCAGTACTTC
CASKLGILGETQYF